The T cell receptor (beta chain) under discussion was sequenced for a study of shared clonotypes between healthy human individuals. Study details: Three plates each covered CD4 naive and memory; CD8 naive two, CD8 memory one.

The V and J ends lost 4 bases and 5 bases, in that order; junction bases with no gene match: 15. Germline values: CDR1 SGHNT, CDR2 YENEEA. The CDR3 sequence is 18 residues long. A split of CD4+ cells into CD45RA+ naive and CD45RA-negative memory subsets was performed. This clone came up once. Using immunoSEQ multiplex PCR, the repertoire was profiled, and TCRdb retains in-frame clones only, with some absent. The sample holds 2 million to 2.5 million clones; 85% to 95% are singletons and the top ten take roughly 0.34%. The sample was naive CD4+ T cells from PBMCs. Specified subset: CD45RA+ positively selected. This clonotype originated in a man aged 18 to 29 in good health. Some clones in this sample may be carry-over from other donors' samples. The V gene is TRBV11-3, the J gene TRBJ2-2; 8 nucleotides agree with TRBD1. The CDR3 here is CASSSPSERTGRTGELFF. CDR3 DNA sequence: TGTGCCAGCAGCTCCCCAAGTGAGAGGACAGGGCGGACCGGGGAGCTGTTTTTT.